The 6 T cell receptor beta chains in this list originate from one sample, sequenced in a study of metastatic and nonmetastatic thyroid tumors. TCRdb redid the clone calls on the PCR reads using MiXCR. The data hold over 30,000 clones, with 7% to 8% observed a single time. Patients were all untreated before their thyroid surgery. Sequenced material: blood. The source is a female donor with papillary thyroid cancer or a benign thyroid nodule (not recorded which). Some clones in this sample may be carry-over from other donors' samples.

This clone was seen at least ten times. The V and J genes are TRBV7-2 and TRBJ1-2; D unresolved. This CDR3 has 13 amino acids. V lost 5 bases and J 4 bases, leaving 11 bases between the germline ends. Per the germline V gene, CDR1 is SGHTA and CDR2 is FQGNSA. The CDR3 sequence: CASSPGYLYGYTF. As DNA, the CDR3 is TGTGCCAGCAGCCCCGGGTATCTCTATGGCTACACCTTC.

This clone was observed many times. This chain links TRBV24-1 with TRBJ1-2, with TRBD1 matching 8 bases. The CDR3 covers 14 residues. J was trimmed by 4 bases and V by 5 bases; bases with no gene match: 5. Per the germline V gene, CDR1 is KGHDR and CDR2 is SFDVKD. Here the CDR3 DNA reads TGTGCCACCAGTGCCAGACAGGGGAGCTATGGCTACACCTTC. Protein product: CATSARQGSYGYTF.

This clone was counted ten times or more. The chain combines TRBV6-2 or TRBV6-3 with TRBJ2-5; D is unresolved. Germline CDR1 reads MNHEY; CDR2 reads SVGEGT. The length of the CDR3 is 15 residues. Trimming took 2 bases from V and 7 from J, leaving 17 bases between them. The CDR3 DNA follows: TGTGCCAGCAGTTACGAGGCAGGCGCTCCGGGGACCCAGTACTTC. Its protein product is CASSYEAGAPGTQYF.

In this sample, this clone turned up many times. V gene TRBV7-2 combines with J gene TRBJ1-5; 9 nucleotides line up with TRBD1. The CDR3 runs to 15 residues. J lost 7 bases, V lost 2 bases, and 6 bases had no gene match. The germline CDR1 and CDR2 sequences are SGHTA and FQGNSA. The CDR3 protein is CASSLLKGQGQPQHF. For the CDR3, the DNA is TGTGCCAGCAGCTTACTAAAAGGACAGGGGCAGCCCCAGCATTTT.

In this sample, this clone turned up many times. The chain carries TRBV28 and TRBJ2-2; D ambiguous. Trimming took off 6 bases at V and 8 bases at J, with 10 bases between the two ends. Germline CDR1 reads MDHEN; CDR2 reads SYDVKM. The CDR3 extends over 12 amino acids. The DNA of the CDR3 is TGTGCCAGCAGCGTATTATTAGGGGAGCTGTTTTTT. Amino acids: CASSVLLGELFF.

For this clone: This sequence may be a read error, since a much larger clone differs from it by one base. This chain links TRBV19 with TRBJ2-3, with D perhaps matching TRBD2 (6 bases). The V gene's germline CDR1 is LNHDA and CDR2 SQIVND (reference sequence). V was clipped by 7 bases and J by 5 bases, with 16 bases between them. The CDR3 contains 14 residues. CDR3 DNA: TGTGCCAGTAACTGGGGAGGATGGGTAGATACGCAGTATTTT. It yields the protein CASNWGGWVDTQYF.